Each of the 21 T cell receptor beta chains below was sequenced from the same sample in a study of CXCR3-negative and CXCR3-positive naive CD8 T cells. UMI-labeled TRB cDNA libraries were prepared by 5' RACE. TCRdb reanalyzed the 5' RACE reads, giving one entry per CDR3 protein sequence and no DNA. In all, the sample yields just under 90,000 distinct CDR3 sequences. No antigen has been identified for these receptors. Study-wide findings and caveats: Researchers report that CXCR3-positive naive cells carry more hydrophobic TRB CDR3s than CXCR3-negative naive cells.

The sequencing sample was made of naive CXCR3+ CD8+ T cells from blood. Subset described: CD45RO-CCR7+CD27+CD95- naive CD8+ T cells expressing CXCR3 (TNR3+). These receptors originate from a human donor in good health. Some clones in this sample may be carry-over from other donors' samples.

The V and J genes are TRBV27 and TRBJ2-7. CDR1 is MNHEY and CDR2 is SMNVEV in the germline V gene (reference sequence). The CDR3 runs 13 residues. CDR3 region: CASSAATSYEQYF.

The CDR3: CASSPFMNTEAFF. This rearrangement joins TRBV6-2 or TRBV6-3 to TRBJ1-1. The CDR3 runs to 13 residues. Per germline, CDR1 MNHEY and CDR2 SVGEGT.

The chain links TRBV4-1 to TRBJ2-7; TCRdb names TRBD2, which stays unverified in the absence of DNA. The CDR3 sequence is 15 residues long. Germline CDR1 and CDR2: MGHRA and YSYEKL. The CDR3 sequence: CASSQSLADPYELYF.

The rearrangement joins TRBV11-2 to TRBJ2-7. CDR3 size: 11 residues. Looked up from germline, CDR1 is SGHAT and CDR2 is FQNNGV. The CDR3: CASSLLDEQYF. Full variable domain (rest looked up from reference TRBV11-2 and TRBJ2-7): EAGVAQSPRYKIIEKRQSVAFWCNPISGHATLYWYQQILGQGPKLLIQFQNNGVVDDSQLPKDRFSAERLKGVDSTLKIQPAKLEDSAVYLCASSLLDEQYFGPGTRLTVT.

The chain employs TRBV4-3 and TRBJ2-5; the TCRdb call, TRBD1, lacks DNA for checking. There are 15 residues in the CDR3. Germline V gene sequence: CDR1 LGHNA, CDR2 YSLEER. CDR3 amino acids: CASSPTWDSQETQYF.

The chain is built from TRBV7-9 and TRBJ2-1; TCRdb outputs TRBD1, but without DNA this stays unchecked. CDR3 length equals 14 residues. CDR1 and CDR2 from the germline V gene are SEHNR and FQNEAQ (reference sequence). The CDR3 spells CASSPSGGKHEQFF.

The CDR3 sequence is CATSDETLSSYNGQFF. The V and J genes are TRBV24-1 and TRBJ2-1. This CDR3 has 16 residues. Germline-derived CDR1 and CDR2 are KGHDR and SFDVKD.

The chain couples TRBV7-9 to TRBJ2-1; the TRBD2 assignment by TCRdb is unverifiable without DNA. Per germline, CDR1 SEHNR and CDR2 FQNEAQ (reference sequence). The CDR3 is 16 residues long. The CDR3 loop is CASSQRLAGPYNEQFF.

The V gene is TRBV6-2 or TRBV6-3, the J gene TRBJ1-6; TCRdb lists TRBD1, though no DNA is available to test this call. The CDR3 consists of 19 residues. Germline V gene data show CDR1 as MNHEY and CDR2 as SVGEGT. The CDR3 loop reads CASSYTEDRDRSYNSPLHF.

V gene TRBV2 combines with J gene TRBJ2-5; the TCRdb call, TRBD1, lacks DNA for checking. In germline, CDR1 is SNHLY, CDR2 FYNNEI. The CDR3 length is 15 residues. This CDR3 reads CASRSWGEWGETQYF.

The chain employs TRBV12-3 or TRBV12-4 and TRBJ2-3; TCRdb names TRBD2, which stays unverified in the absence of DNA. The length of the CDR3 is 16 residues. The CDR3 is CASSLEGGFSTDTQYF.

V and J are TRBV6-5 and TRBJ2-7; the TCRdb D gene call, TRBD1, has no DNA to confirm it. Germline CDR1 MNHEY, CDR2 SVGAGI. This CDR3 is 14 amino acids long. The CDR3 region is CASSLRVSLYEQYF.

The chain combines TRBV28 with TRBJ2-7; the TRBD1 assignment by TCRdb is unverifiable without DNA. CDR3 size: 15 residues. The germline V gene encodes CDR1 MDHEN and CDR2 SYDVKM. The CDR3 region is CASSGRTGAHYEQYF.

This chain uses TRBV5-1 with TRBJ2-3; TCRdb's D call, TRBD1, is unchecked because there is no DNA. Germline CDR1 is SGHRS and CDR2 is YFSETQ. This CDR3 has 14 amino acids. The CDR3 here is CASSPGTGTDTQYF.

The rearrangement joins TRBV11-3 to TRBJ2-1; no DNA is available, so the TRBD1 call from TCRdb remains unchecked. Per germline, CDR1 SGHNT and CDR2 YENEEA. The CDR3 loop spans 14 amino acids. CDR3 in amino acids: CASSLDRGEIKQLF.

The V and J genes are TRBV5-5 and TRBJ2-3. Germline CDR1 SGHKS, CDR2 YYEKEE (reference sequence). CDR3 length: 14 amino acids. CDR3 loop: CASSLGWSTDTQYF.

This rearrangement joins TRBV5-1 to TRBJ2-7; the TCRdb call, TRBD1, lacks DNA for checking. CDR3 length: 15 amino acids. From germline, CDR1 is SGHRS and CDR2 YFSETQ. The CDR3 loop is CASSLESGDSYEQYF.

The chain combines TRBV12-3 or TRBV12-4 with TRBJ1-5. The length of the CDR3 is 14 residues. Here the CDR3 reads CASSSGGDNQPQHF.

This chain links TRBV6-4 with TRBJ1-5. The CDR3 sequence is 13 residues long. Germline loops: CDR1 MRHNA, CDR2 SNTAGT. The CDR3: CASSVRPNQPQHF.

The gene calls are TRBV11-1 and TRBJ2-7. The CDR3 runs to 15 residues. Germline V CDR1 and CDR2: SGHAT, FQDESV (reference sequence). The CDR3 region is CASSLAGRQRGEQYF. Together with reference TRBV11-1 and TRBJ2-7, the CDR3 gives the full variable domain: EAEVAQSPRYKITEKSQAVAFWCDPISGHATLYWYRQILGQGPELLVQFQDESVVDDSQLPKDRFSAERLKGVDSTLKIQPAELGDSAMYLCASSLAGRQRGEQYFGPGTRLTVT.

This chain links TRBV25-1 with TRBJ1-1; TCRdb returns TRBD1, unconfirmable since there is no DNA. The CDR3 loop spans 14 amino acids. Per germline, CDR1 MGHDK and CDR2 SYGVNS. The CDR3 reads CASSDPGRRTEAFF.